This TCR beta chain was recorded in a study of beta chain features in type 1 diabetes (dated by TCRdb to the late 2010s). About the investigation overall: Mean age, gender distribution, total cell number and subset yield did not differ between patients and healthy donors. Across all samples, some 100,000,000 sorted cells were examined, and cell number per subset correlated strongly with RNA yield. The study compared TCRB repertoires of sorted circulating CD4+ T cell subsets between recently diagnosed type 1 diabetes patients and matched healthy donors. Naive and central memory subsets were obtained from all 30 or so donors, but regulatory and stem cell-like memory subsets were isolated from only 8 patients and roughly 8 healthy donors.

Each donor gave one peripheral blood draw, around 0.12 L on average, collected into heparinised tubes. Using a panel that included CD45RO, CCR7, CD25, CD127, CD95 and CD27, naive, central memory, regulatory and stem cell-like memory CD4+ T cells were sorted on a BD FACSAria II. A purity above 98% was achieved for all sorted populations. Right away, PBMCs were isolated by Lymphoprep density gradient centrifugation and were stained directly, with no culture step. To minimize batch effects, samples were stained and sorted in pairs, one healthy donor with one patient per experiment. The V end loses 1 base and the J end loses 5 bases, and a stretch of 5 bases separates them. CDR1 SGHVS and CDR2 FQNEAQ are derived from the germline V gene. From the cysteine up to the phenylalanine, the CDR3 has a length of 13 residues. Of the read, only the CDR3 DNA is kept; its 39 bases are in frame from base 1. Turning to this clone: Its specific antigen is unknown. Base qualities are not at hand, and no much larger clone is one base apart.

The High Capacity cDNA Reverse Transcription Kit was used to reverse transcribe all of the isolated RNA, meaning that expressed TCRB transcripts were what got sequenced. For stem cell-like memory T cell samples, survey-depth immunoSEQ sequencing was used, averaging around 1 million total reads per sample. Sorted cells were lysed in RLT buffer and RNA was extracted with DNase-treated RNeasy Micro or Mini kits, depending on cell number. To prevent cross-contamination, each cell subset was processed individually, whereas patient and healthy donor samples were processed jointly. The immunoSEQ multiplex PCR was used to amplify TCRB sequences from cDNA, yielding 87-bp fragments that span the CDR3 region. The amplicons were sequenced using the Illumina HiSeq platform. The authors' pipeline ran thus. PCR bias was computationally corrected using synthetic template baselines, reads within Hamming distance 2 were collapsed, and singletons that could not be merged were discarded. Reads were aligned to IMGT to assign V, D and J genes, CDR3 length, and insertions or deletions at six rearrangement sites. Within each subset, clonotype counts were normalized to sorted cell number, after which true diversity and Gini coefficients were computed with the tcR R package. The overlap coefficient, calculated on TCRB nucleotide sequences, was used to measure repertoire sharing. In its TCRdb copy, this immuneACCESS table keeps in-frame sequences only and misses some clones. Where compared with another copy, unresolved V genes explain less than half of these, and the others have no known cause. The V and J calls and clone size were taken over from that table, and D and trimming were inferred from the DNA. This sample holds roughly 50,000 clones; roughly 40% were observed only once. The top ten clones comprise over 0.1% of the sample.

General findings and caveats noted by the study authors: A moderate but significant shortening of TCRB CDR3 length was observed in type 1 diabetes patients in all four CD4+ subsets. Because cDNA rather than genomic DNA was sequenced, highly expressing activated cells could have been over-represented, although no difference in activation and CD3 levels was found between groups. Naive, central memory and regulatory TCRB repertoires appeared more similar among patients than among healthy donors. Because small numbers of individuals were included in the HLA sub-analyses, any influence of HLA type on TCRB rearrangement was left unresolved. Shorter templates might be favored by PCR, yet because patient and control samples were amplified and corrected together, any such skew would affect both groups equally. Fewer insertions and more nucleotide deletions at VDJ recombination sites were observed in patients with type 1 diabetes, implying thymic rearrangement abnormalities.

The receptor's source is a man in his thirties or forties with type 1 diabetes. Sequenced sample: stem cell memory CD4+ T cells from blood. This specimen's cell subset or site label, per the study, means: stem cell-like memory CD4+ T cells. The chain uses TRBV7-8 and TRBJ2-2; a tentative D call is TRBD2 (5 bases match). The DNA reads TGTGCCAGCAGCTTAGGAGGGACCGGGGAGCTGTTTTTT. The resulting protein is CASSLGGTGELFF.